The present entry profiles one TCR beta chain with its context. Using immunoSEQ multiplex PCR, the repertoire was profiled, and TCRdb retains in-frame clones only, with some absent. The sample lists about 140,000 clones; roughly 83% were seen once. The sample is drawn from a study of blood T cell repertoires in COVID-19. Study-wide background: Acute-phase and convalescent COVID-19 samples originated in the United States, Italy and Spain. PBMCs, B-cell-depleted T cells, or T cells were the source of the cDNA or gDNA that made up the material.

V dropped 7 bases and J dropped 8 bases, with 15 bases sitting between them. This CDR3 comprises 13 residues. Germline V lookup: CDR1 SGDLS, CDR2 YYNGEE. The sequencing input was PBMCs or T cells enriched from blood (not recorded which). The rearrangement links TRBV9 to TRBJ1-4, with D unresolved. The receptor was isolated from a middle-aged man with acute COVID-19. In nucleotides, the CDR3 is TGTGCCAGCTCCGGGTCCTTTGGAGAAAAACTGTTTTTT. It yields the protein CASSGSFGEKLFF.